These T cell receptor beta chains were read from a single sample in a study of radiation and T cells in renal cell carcinoma. Sequencing was performed with immunoSEQ multiplex PCR; in TCRdb, only in-frame clones are kept and a portion is missing. Of some 80,000 clones in the sample, roughly 80% are singletons; the top ten hold about 2.4%. The sequencing here drew on blood, taken from a patient whose treatment included radiotherapy and nephrectomy. The source of these receptors is a woman in her sixties with renal cell carcinoma. Each CDR3 is given without its conserved first and last residue. The order of the fields is J gene, V gene, CDR3 protein.

J: TRBJ2-2
V: TRBV29-1
CDR3: SVENPATNTGELF

J: TRBJ1-4
V: TRBV9
CDR3: ASSVGNTNEKLF

J: TRBJ2-1
V: TRBV23-1
CDR3: ASSLHPSGSYNEQF

J: TRBJ1-2
V: TRBV28
CDR3: ASSPNPRNYGYT

J: TRBJ2-4
V: TRBV5-6
CDR3: ASSLVGGVAKNIQY

J: TRBJ1-1
V: TRBV10-3
CDR3: AISESRGGHVPNTEAF

J: TRBJ1-1
V: TRBV6-9
CDR3: ASIKDGNTEAF

J: TRBJ2-7
V: TRBV4-1
CDR3: ASSLYRGHSEQY

J: TRBJ1-4
V: TRBV5-5
CDR3: ASSLFLPQGREKLF

J: TRBJ2-7
V: TRBV4-1
CDR3: ASSQGVAENGYEQY

J: TRBJ1-1
V: TRBV11-1
CDR3: ASSLFPISNTEAF

J: TRBJ1-2
V: TRBV27
CDR3: ASTPHPNYGYT

J: TRBJ2-5
V: TRBV5-4
CDR3: ASSLEVAGGLETQY

J: TRBJ1-1
V: TRBV5-1
CDR3: ASSSINSGTGATEAF

J: TRBJ2-7
V: TRBV9
CDR3: ASSVGLSYEQY

J: TRBJ1-1
V: TRBV5-1
CDR3: ASSSQTATNTEAF

J: TRBJ1-3
V: TRBV6-5
CDR3: ASSYSIRPSGNTIY

J: TRBJ1-5
V: TRBV28
CDR3: ASSRSNQPQH

J: TRBJ1-5
V: TRBV28
CDR3: ASSRLGDGNQPQH

J: TRBJ1-1
V: TRBV16
CDR3: ASSPTGGRSEAF

J: TRBJ2-7
V: TRBV11-2
CDR3: ASSPKAEAYEQY

J: TRBJ1-2
V: TRBV5-1
CDR3: ASSLQGTEYGYT

J: TRBJ2-3
V: TRBV7-9
CDR3: ASSSRLAGTPDTQY

J: TRBJ1-1
V: TRBV27
CDR3: ASSLQRGGTEAF

J: TRBJ2-3
V: TRBV10-1
CDR3: ATSPQTSTDTQY

J: TRBJ2-3
V: TRBV19
CDR3: ASSTTHGGSTDTQY

J: TRBJ2-2
V: TRBV14
CDR3: ASSHAAGLAVGELF

J: TRBJ1-1
V: TRBV28
CDR3: ASTRGGAPTEAF

J: TRBJ1-2
V: TRBV6-1
CDR3: ASSEVGQGYGYT

J: TRBJ2-1
V: TRBV9
CDR3: ASSVAGELAGVPANEQF

J: TRBJ2-7
V: TRBV5-5
CDR3: ASSIQTGTYEQY

J: TRBJ1-6
V: TRBV5-8
CDR3: ASSFGGNSPLH

J: TRBJ2-5
V: TRBV5-8
CDR3: ASSLGARRSQY

J: TRBJ1-2
V: TRBV27
CDR3: ASRSRDGNLDGYT

J: TRBJ2-3
V: TRBV10-3
CDR3: AISESLGLAGGTDTQY

J: TRBJ1-5
V: TRBV19
CDR3: ASSQYRANQPQH

J: TRBJ1-1
V: TRBV6-5
CDR3: ASSYERPNMNTEAF

J: TRBJ1-2
V: TRBV28
CDR3: ASSSGPYGYT

J: TRBJ2-7
V: TRBV14
CDR3: ASSPWTGTEQY

J: TRBJ1-5
V: TRBV7-9
CDR3: ASSKGALGGPQPQH

J: TRBJ1-1
V: TRBV28
CDR3: ASRDPGVGAF

J: TRBJ1-2
V: TRBV7-9
CDR3: ASSPGTNTNYGYT

J: TRBJ2-1
V: TRBV7-8
CDR3: ASSLGLNNEQF

J: TRBJ1-1
V: TRBV28
CDR3: ASLPAGSSTEAF

J: TRBJ1-3
V: TRBV27
CDR3: ASSLSAGIGNTIY

J: TRBJ1-2
V: TRBV5-1
CDR3: ASTEKPTYGYT

J: TRBJ1-1
V: TRBV5-1
CDR3: ASSLDRGTEAF

J: TRBJ2-7
V: TRBV27
CDR3: ASSLSGTSGRWYEQY

J: TRBJ1-2
V: TRBV27
CDR3: ASSFIPGSDGYT

J: TRBJ2-3
V: TRBV30
CDR3: AWSAWGQGIRTDTQY

J: TRBJ2-1
V: TRBV19
CDR3: ASSMGPGGVYNEQF

J: TRBJ1-5
V: TRBV2
CDR3: ASSEAGVGNQPQH

J: TRBJ1-4
V: TRBV9
CDR3: ASSVGQGKEKLF

J: TRBJ1-2
V: TRBV7-2
CDR3: ASSLTGSNYGYT

J: TRBJ2-2
V: TRBV7-2
CDR3: ASSWTSGLNTGELF